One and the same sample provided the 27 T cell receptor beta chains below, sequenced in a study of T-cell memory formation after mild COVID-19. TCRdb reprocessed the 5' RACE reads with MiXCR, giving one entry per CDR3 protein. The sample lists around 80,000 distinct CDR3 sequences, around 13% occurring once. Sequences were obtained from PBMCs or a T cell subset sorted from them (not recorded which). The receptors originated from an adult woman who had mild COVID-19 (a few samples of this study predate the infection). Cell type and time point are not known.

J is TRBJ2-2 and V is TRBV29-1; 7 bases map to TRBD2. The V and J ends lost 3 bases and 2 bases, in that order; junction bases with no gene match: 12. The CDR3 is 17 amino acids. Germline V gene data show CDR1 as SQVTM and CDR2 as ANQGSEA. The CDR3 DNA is TGCAGCGTTGACAGGGTCTTGGGAGGGATTAACACCGGGGAGCTGTTTTTT. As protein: CSVDRVLGGINTGELFF.

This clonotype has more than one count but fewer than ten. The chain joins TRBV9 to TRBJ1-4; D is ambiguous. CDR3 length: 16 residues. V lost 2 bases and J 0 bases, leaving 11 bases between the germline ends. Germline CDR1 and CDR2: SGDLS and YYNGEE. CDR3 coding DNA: TGTGCCAGCAGCGTTGGGCAACTCGCAACTAATGAAAAACTGTTTTTT. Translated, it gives CASSVGQLATNEKLFF. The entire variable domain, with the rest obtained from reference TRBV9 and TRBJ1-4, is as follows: DSGVTQTPKHLITATGQRVTLRCSPRSGDLSVYWYQQSLDQGLQFLIQYYNGEERAKGNILERFSAQQFPDLHSELNLSSLELGDSALYFCASSVGQLATNEKLFFGSGTQLSVL.

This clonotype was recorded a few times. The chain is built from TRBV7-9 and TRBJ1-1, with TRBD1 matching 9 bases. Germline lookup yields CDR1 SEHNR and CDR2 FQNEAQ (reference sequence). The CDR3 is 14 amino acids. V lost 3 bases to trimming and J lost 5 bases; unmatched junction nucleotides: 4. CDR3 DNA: TGTGCCAGCAGCTTCGGACAGGGGAAGACTGAAGCTTTCTTT. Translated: CASSFGQGKTEAFF.

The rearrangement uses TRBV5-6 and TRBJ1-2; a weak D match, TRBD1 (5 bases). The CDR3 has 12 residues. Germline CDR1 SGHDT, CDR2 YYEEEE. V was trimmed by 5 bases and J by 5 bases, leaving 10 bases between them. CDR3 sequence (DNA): TGTGCCAGCAGGCGGGGCGGGTATGGCTACACCTTC. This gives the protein CASRRGGYGYTF.

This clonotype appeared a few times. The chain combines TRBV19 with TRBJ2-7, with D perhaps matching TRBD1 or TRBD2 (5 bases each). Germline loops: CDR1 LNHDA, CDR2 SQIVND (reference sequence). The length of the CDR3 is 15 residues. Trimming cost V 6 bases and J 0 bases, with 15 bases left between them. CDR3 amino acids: CASSPGPRASYEQYF. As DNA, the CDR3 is TGTGCCAGTAGCCCGGGACCAAGGGCCTCCTACGAGCAGTACTTC.

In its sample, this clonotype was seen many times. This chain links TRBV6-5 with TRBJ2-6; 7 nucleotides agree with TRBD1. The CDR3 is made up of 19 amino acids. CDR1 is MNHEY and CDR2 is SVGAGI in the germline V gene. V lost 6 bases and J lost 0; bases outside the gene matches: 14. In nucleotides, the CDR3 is TGTGCCAGCAGCATGACACCCGGACAGGCGTACTCTGGGGCCAACGTCCTGACTTTC. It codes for CASSMTPGQAYSGANVLTF.

CDR3 region: CASSLSGSLNQPQHF. The CDR3, as DNA: TGTGCCAGCAGTTTATCAGGGTCCCTAAATCAGCCCCAGCATTTT. This chain joins TRBV27 and TRBJ1-5; D remains ambiguous. Germline lookup yields CDR1 MNHEY and CDR2 SMNVEV (reference sequence). The CDR3 consists of 15 residues. V was clipped by 0 bases and J by 4 bases, with 10 bases between them.

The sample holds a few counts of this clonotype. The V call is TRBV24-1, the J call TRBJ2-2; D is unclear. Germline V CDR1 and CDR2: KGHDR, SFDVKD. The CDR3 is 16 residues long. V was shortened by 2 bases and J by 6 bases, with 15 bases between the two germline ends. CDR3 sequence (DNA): TGTGCCACCAGTGATTCCCAGACTGGGTTGGCCGGGGAGCTGTTTTTT. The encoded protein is CATSDSQTGLAGELFF.

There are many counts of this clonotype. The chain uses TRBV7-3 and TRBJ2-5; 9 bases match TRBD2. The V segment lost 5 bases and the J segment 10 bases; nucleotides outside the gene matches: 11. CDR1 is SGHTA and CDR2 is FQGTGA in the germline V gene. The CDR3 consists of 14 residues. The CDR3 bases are TGTGCCAGCAGCCCTACGGGACTAGCAGGTGACCAGTACTTC. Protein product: CASSPTGLAGDQYF. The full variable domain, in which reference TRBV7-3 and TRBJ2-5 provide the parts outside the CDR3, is GAGVSQTPSNKVTEKGKYVELRCDPISGHTALYWYRQSLGQGPEFLIYFQGTGAADDSGLPNDRFFAVRPEGSVSTLKIQRTERGDSAVYLCASSPTGLAGDQYFGPGTRLLVL.

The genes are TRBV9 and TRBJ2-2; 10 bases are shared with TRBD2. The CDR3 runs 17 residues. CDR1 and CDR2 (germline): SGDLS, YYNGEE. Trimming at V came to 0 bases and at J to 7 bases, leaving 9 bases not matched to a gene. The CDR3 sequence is CASSVATSGGAHGELFF. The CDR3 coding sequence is TGTGCCAGCAGCGTAGCTACGAGCGGGGGGGCCCACGGGGAGCTGTTTTTT.

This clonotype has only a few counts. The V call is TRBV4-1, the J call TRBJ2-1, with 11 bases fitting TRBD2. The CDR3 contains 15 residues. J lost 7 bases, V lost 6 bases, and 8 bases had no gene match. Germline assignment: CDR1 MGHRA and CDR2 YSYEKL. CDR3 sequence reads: CASRLLAGEYNEQFF. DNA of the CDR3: TGCGCCAGCAGACTACTAGCGGGAGAGTATAATGAGCAGTTCTTC.

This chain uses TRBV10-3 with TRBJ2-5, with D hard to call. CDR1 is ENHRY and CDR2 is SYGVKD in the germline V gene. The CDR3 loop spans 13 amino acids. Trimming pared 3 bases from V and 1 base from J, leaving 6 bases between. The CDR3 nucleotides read TGTGCCATCAGTGACCCCCGCCAAGAGACCCAGTACTTC. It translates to CAISDPRQETQYF.

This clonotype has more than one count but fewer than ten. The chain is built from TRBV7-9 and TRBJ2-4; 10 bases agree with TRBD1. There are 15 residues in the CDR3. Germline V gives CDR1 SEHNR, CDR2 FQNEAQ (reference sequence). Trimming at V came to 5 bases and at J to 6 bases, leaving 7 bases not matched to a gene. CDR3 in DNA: TGTGCCAGCAGCGGAGACAGGGGGCGGGGAAACATTCAGTACTTC. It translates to CASSGDRGRGNIQYF.

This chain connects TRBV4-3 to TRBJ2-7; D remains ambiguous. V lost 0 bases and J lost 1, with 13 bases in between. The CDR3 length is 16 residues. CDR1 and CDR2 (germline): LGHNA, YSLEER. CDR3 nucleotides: TGCGCCAGCAGCCAAGACAGCAGACCATTGTCCTACGAGCAGTACTTC. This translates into CASSQDSRPLSYEQYF.

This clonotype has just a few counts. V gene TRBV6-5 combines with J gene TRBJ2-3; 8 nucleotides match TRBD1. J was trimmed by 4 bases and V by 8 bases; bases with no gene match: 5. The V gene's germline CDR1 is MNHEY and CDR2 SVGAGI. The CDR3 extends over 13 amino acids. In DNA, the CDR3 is TGTGCCAGCGGACAGGGTATCGCAGATACGCAGTATTTT. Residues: CASGQGIADTQYF.

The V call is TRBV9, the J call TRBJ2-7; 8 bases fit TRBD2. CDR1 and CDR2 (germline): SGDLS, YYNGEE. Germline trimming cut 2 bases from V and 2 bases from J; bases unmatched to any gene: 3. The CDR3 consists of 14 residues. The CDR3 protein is CASSVGTRTYEQYF. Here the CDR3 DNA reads TGTGCCAGCAGCGTGGGGACTAGGACCTACGAGCAGTACTTC. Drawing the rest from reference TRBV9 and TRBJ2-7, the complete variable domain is DSGVTQTPKHLITATGQRVTLRCSPRSGDLSVYWYQQSLDQGLQFLIQYYNGEERAKGNILERFSAQQFPDLHSELNLSSLELGDSALYFCASSVGTRTYEQYFGPGTRLTVT.

In nucleotides, the CDR3 is TGTGCCAGCAGTTACTACAGGGGGAATGAGCAGTTCTTC. This codes for CASSYYRGNEQFF. This chain connects TRBV6-5 to TRBJ2-1; 8 bases match TRBD1. J gave up 7 bases and V 1 base, and 0 bases lay outside the gene matches. The CDR3 is 13 residues long. Germline loops: CDR1 MNHEY, CDR2 SVGAGI.

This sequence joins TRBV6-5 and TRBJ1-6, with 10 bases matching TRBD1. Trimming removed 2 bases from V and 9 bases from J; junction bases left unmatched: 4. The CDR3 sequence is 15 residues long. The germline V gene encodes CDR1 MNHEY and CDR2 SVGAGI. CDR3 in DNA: TGTGCCAGCAGTTACGGGACAGGGGATGGTTCACCCCTCCACTTT. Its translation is CASSYGTGDGSPLHF.

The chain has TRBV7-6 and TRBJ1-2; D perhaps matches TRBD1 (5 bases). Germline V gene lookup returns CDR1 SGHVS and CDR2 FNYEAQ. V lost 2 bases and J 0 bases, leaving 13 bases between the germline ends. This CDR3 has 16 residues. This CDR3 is CASSLYEDSANYGYTF. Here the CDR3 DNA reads TGTGCCAGCAGCTTATATGAAGACAGCGCTAACTATGGCTACACCTTC. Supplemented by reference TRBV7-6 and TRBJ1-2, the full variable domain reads GAGVSQSPRYKVTKRGQDVALRCDPISGHVSLYWYRQALGQGPEFLTYFNYEAQQDKSGLPNDRFSAERPEGSISTLTIQRTEQRDSAMYRCASSLYEDSANYGYTFGSGTRLTVV.

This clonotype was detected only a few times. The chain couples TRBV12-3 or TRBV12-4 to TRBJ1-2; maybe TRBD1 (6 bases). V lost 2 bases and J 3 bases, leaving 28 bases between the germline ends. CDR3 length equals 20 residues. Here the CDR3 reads CASSLNSLGLQGDWDYGYTF. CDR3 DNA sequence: TGTGCCAGCAGTTTAAATAGCCTGGGCCTACAGGGAGATTGGGACTATGGCTACACCTTC.

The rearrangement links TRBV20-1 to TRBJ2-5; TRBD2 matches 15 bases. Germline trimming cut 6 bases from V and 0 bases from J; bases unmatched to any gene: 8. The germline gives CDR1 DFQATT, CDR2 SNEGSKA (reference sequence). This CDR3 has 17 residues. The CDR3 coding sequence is TGCAGTGCCGATGGACTAGCGGGAGGGCCGTACCAAGAGACCCAGTACTTC. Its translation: CSADGLAGGPYQETQYF.

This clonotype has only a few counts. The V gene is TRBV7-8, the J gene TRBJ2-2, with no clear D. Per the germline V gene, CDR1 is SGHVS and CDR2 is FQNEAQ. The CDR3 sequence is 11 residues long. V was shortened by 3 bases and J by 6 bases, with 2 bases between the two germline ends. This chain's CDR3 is CASSFAGELFF. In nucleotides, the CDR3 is TGTGCCAGCAGCTTTGCCGGGGAGCTGTTTTTT.

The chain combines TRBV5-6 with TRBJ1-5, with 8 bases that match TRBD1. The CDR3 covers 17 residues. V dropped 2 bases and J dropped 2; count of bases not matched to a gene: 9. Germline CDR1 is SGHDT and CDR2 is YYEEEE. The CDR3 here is CASSFWTGRVCNQPQHF. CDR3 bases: TGTGCCAGCAGCTTTTGGACAGGGAGAGTTTGCAATCAGCCCCAGCATTTT.

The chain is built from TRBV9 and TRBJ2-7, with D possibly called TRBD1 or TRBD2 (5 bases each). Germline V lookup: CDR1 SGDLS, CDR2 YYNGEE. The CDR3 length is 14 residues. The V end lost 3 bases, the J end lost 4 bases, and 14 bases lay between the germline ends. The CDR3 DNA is TGTGCCAGCAGCGGCACCCCGGGACCTTACGAGCAGTACTTC. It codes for CASSGTPGPYEQYF.

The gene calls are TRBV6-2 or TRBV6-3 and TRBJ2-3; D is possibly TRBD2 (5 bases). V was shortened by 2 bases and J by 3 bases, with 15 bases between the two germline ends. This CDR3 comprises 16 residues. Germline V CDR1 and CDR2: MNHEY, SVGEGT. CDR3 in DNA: TGTGCCAGCAGTTACGCTTGGGCTGGCGGGACAGATACGCAGTATTTT. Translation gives CASSYAWAGGTDTQYF.

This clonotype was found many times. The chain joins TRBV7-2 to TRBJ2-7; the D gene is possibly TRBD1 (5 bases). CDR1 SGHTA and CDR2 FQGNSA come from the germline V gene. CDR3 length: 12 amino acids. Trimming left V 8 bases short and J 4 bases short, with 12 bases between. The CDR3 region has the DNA TGTGCCAGCGTTATGGGGCCTTACGAGCAGTACTTC. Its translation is CASVMGPYEQYF.

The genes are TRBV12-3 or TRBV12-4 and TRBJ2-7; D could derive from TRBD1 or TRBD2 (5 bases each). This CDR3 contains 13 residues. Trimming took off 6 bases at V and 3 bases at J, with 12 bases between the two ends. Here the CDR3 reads CASSPQEDYEQYF. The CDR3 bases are TGTGCCAGCAGCCCACAGGAGGACTACGAGCAGTACTTC.